This entry lists 17 T cell receptor beta chains sequenced from one sample in a study of beta chain features in type 1 diabetes. Their target antigens are unknown. Expressed TCRB transcripts were sequenced because the isolated RNA had all been reverse transcribed beforehand. The method was immunoSEQ multiplex PCR; TCRdb's version includes in-frame clones alone and lacks a portion of them. The table records about 660,000 clones, roughly an eighth of them present only once. Study outcomes and limitations: Across all four CD4+ subsets, people with type 1 diabetes showed modestly shorter TCRB CDR3s.

Sequenced: naive CD4+ T cells from blood. Receptors originate from a man aged 18 to 29 with type 1 diabetes.

This clone has only one observation. The chain has TRBV20-1 and TRBJ2-5; D uncertain. The V and J ends lost 2 bases and 9 bases respectively, with 7 bases between them. The CDR3 sequence is 10 residues long. Germline CDR1 is DFQATT and CDR2 is SNEGSKA (reference sequence). The CDR3 loop is CSARRTAQYF. The CDR3 bases are TGCAGTGCTAGACGGACGGCCCAGTACTTC.

This clone occurred a few times. The rearrangement links TRBV15 to TRBJ2-1; 8 bases fit TRBD2. V lost 1 base, J lost 3 bases, and 11 bases stayed unmatched. Per germline, CDR1 LNHNV and CDR2 YYDKDF (reference sequence). The CDR3 contains 18 residues. CDR3: CATSRAAELAEIYNEQFF. The DNA of the CDR3 is TGTGCCACCAGCAGAGCTGCGGAACTAGCGGAGATCTACAATGAGCAGTTCTTC.

This clone was picked up a small number of times. This rearrangement joins TRBV5-1 to TRBJ1-1; tentative D call: TRBD1 (6 bases). V was pared by 3 bases and J by 2 bases, with 14 bases between. The CDR3 is 15 amino acids. Germline loops: CDR1 SGHRS, CDR2 YFSETQ. The CDR3, as DNA: TGCGCCAGCAGCTCGCTCACAGGGTATAACACTGAAGCTTTCTTT. It codes for CASSSLTGYNTEAFF.

As concerns this clone: This same CDR3 is encoded by further DNA sequences in the sample. The V gene is TRBV5-4, the J gene TRBJ1-2; D unresolved. Germline V gene data show CDR1 as SGHNT and CDR2 as YYREEE (reference sequence). Trimming stripped 0 bases from V and 5 bases from J, with 8 bases between. CDR3 length: 13 amino acids. The CDR3 DNA is TGTGCCAGCAGCTTGGCCGGCGGGTATGGCTACACCTTC. Translation gives CASSLAGGYGYTF.

The chain recombines TRBV10-3 with TRBJ1-2, with no clear D. Germline lookup yields CDR1 ENHRY and CDR2 SYGVKD. The V end lost 0 bases, the J end lost 6 bases, and 8 bases lay between the germline ends. This CDR3 has 13 residues. Here the CDR3 DNA reads TGTGCCATCAGTGAGTCAACGGGGAATGGCTACACCTTC. Translating gives CAISESTGNGYTF.

This clone has just a few counts. The chain uses TRBV30 and TRBJ2-5, with 14 nucleotides matching TRBD2. After removal of 4 bases from V and 1 base from J, the junction contained 17 bases not matched to a gene. The CDR3 has 20 amino acids. CDR1 is GTSNPN, CDR2 SVGIG, per germline (reference sequence). CDR3 DNA: TGTGCCTGGAAGCCCCCTCACGGACTAGCGGGGGGTTTACGCCAAGAGACCCAGTACTTC. It translates to CAWKPPHGLAGGLRQETQYF.

This clone turned up a few times. In DNA form, the CDR3 reads TGTGCCACCAGCGTTGCGGGACAGACCAATAACTATGGCTACACCTTC. It translates to CATSVAGQTNNYGYTF. The chain has TRBV15 and TRBJ1-2, with 7 bases identical to TRBD1. The CDR3 is made up of 16 amino acids. The V gene end was trimmed by 5 bases and the J gene end by 1 base; junction bases not matched to a gene: 10. Germline CDR1 reads LNHNV; CDR2 reads YYDKDF (reference sequence).

This clone was seen more than once but under ten times. The CDR3 loop reads CASSPPGRTVGQPQHF. CDR3 nucleotides: TGTGCCAGCTCACCGCCCGGACGGACCGTTGGTCAGCCCCAGCATTTT. V gene TRBV18 combines with J gene TRBJ1-5; D gene uncertain. CDR3 length: 16 residues. V dropped 3 bases and J dropped 6 bases, with 18 bases sitting between them. Germline-derived CDR1 and CDR2 are KGHSH and LQKENI.

V is TRBV30 and J is TRBJ1-4; TRBD1 aligns across 8 bases. The CDR3 spans 19 residues. CDR1 is GTSNPN, CDR2 SVGIG, per germline (reference sequence). Trimming at V came to 3 bases and at J to 5 bases, leaving 20 bases not matched to a gene. CDR3 in DNA: TGTGCCTGGAGGCCCCGGGGCAGGGGGCCCCCCCTGAGAAATGAAAAACTGTTTTTT. Its protein is CAWRPRGRGPPLRNEKLFF.

This clone was detected only a few times. This sequence joins TRBV10-3 and TRBJ1-5; tentatively, D is TRBD1 (5 bases). Germline-derived CDR1 and CDR2 are ENHRY and SYGVKD. V lost 2 bases and J 4 bases, leaving 12 bases between the germline ends. This CDR3 is 15 amino acids long. CDR3 residues: CAISERGDPNQPQHF. The CDR3 DNA is TGTGCCATCAGTGAGCGTGGGGACCCAAATCAGCCCCAGCATTTT.

In this sample, this clone turned up a few times. This rearrangement joins TRBV4-3 to TRBJ2-2, with D unclear. Germline CDR1 reads LGHNA; CDR2 reads YSLEER. This CDR3 is 15 amino acids long. Trimming pared 0 bases from V and 4 bases from J, leaving 9 bases between. The CDR3 DNA follows: TGCGCCAGCAGCCAAGAAAATGGCCGCACCGGGGAGCTGTTTTTT. Its translation is CASSQENGRTGELFF.

V is TRBV7-9 and J is TRBJ1-1; tentative D call: TRBD1 (5 bases). Germline V gives CDR1 SEHNR, CDR2 FQNEAQ (reference sequence). This CDR3 comprises 16 residues. V dropped 5 bases and J dropped 4 bases, with 20 bases sitting between them. CDR3 loop: CASSPTSGSVSTEAFF. CDR3 sequence (DNA): TGTGCCAGCAGCCCAACATCAGGGAGCGTTAGCACTGAAGCTTTCTTT.

There are a few counts of this clone. The sample contains more than one DNA sequence encoding this CDR3. CDR3 residues: CASSLRQGQETQYF. CDR3 DNA sequence: TGTGCCAGCAGCTTGAGACAGGGACAAGAGACCCAGTACTTC. V usage is TRBV7-9 and J usage is TRBJ2-5; 7 nucleotides match TRBD1. J lost 2 bases, V lost 3 bases, and 3 bases had no gene match. CDR1 and CDR2 (germline): SEHNR, FQNEAQ (reference sequence). The CDR3 has 14 amino acids.

This clone was observed a few times. The V call is TRBV5-6, the J call TRBJ2-2, with no clear D. Germline assignment: CDR1 SGHDT and CDR2 YYEEEE. The V and J ends lost 4 bases and 0 bases respectively, with 16 bases between them. CDR3 length: 17 residues. CDR3: CASSPPRYPSNTGELFF. The CDR3 DNA is TGTGCCAGCAGCCCCCCCCGGTACCCCTCGAACACCGGGGAGCTGTTTTTT. The entire variable domain, with the rest obtained from reference TRBV5-6 and TRBJ2-2, is as follows: DAGVTQSPTHLIKTRGQQVTLRCSPKSGHDTVSWYQQALGQGPQFIFQYYEEEERQRGNFPDRFSGHQFPNYSSELNVNALLLGDSALYLCASSPPRYPSNTGELFFGEGSRLTVL.

This clone has a handful of counts. This chain links TRBV29-1 with TRBJ1-1; weak D call: TRBD1 (5 bases). The germline V gene has CDR1 SQVTM and CDR2 ANQGSEA. The V end lost 6 bases, the J end lost 4 bases, and 18 bases lay between the germline ends. This CDR3 contains 14 residues. This CDR3 reads CSVRQGPLGTEAFF. As DNA, the CDR3 is TGCAGCGTCCGCCAGGGTCCACTTGGCACTGAAGCTTTCTTT.

To note about this clone: Other DNA sequences from this sample encode an identical CDR3 as well. The rearrangement uses TRBV7-9 and TRBJ1-5; 9 positions match TRBD1. Germline V CDR1 and CDR2: SEHNR, FQNEAQ (reference sequence). Trimming cost V 4 bases and J 4 bases; bases outside gene matches: 5. The length of the CDR3 is 15 residues. The CDR3 region is CASSSGQGVNQPQHF. CDR3 nucleotides: TGTGCCAGCAGCTCGGGACAGGGAGTGAATCAGCCCCAGCATTTT.

This clone was observed a few times. This chain uses TRBV6-6 with TRBJ1-5; D is perhaps TRBD1 (5 bases). The V gene's germline CDR1 is MNHNY and CDR2 SVGAGI (reference sequence). The length of the CDR3 is 13 residues. V was clipped by 8 bases and J by 1 base, with 9 bases between them. This chain's CDR3 is CASAGRSNQPQHF. The CDR3 DNA follows: TGTGCCAGCGCGGGACGGAGCAATCAGCCCCAGCATTTT.